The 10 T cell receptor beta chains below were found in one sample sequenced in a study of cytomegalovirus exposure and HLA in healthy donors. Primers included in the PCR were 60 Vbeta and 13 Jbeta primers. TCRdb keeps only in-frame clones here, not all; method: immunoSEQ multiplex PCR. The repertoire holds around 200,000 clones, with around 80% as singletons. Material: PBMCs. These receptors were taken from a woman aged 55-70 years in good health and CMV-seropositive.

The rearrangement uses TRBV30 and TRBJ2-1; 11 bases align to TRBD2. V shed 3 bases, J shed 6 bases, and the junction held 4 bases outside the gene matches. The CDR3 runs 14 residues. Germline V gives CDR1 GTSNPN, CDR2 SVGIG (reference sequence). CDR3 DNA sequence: TGTGCCTGGAGGGGACTAGCGGAGATCAATGAGCAGTTCTTC. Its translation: CAWRGLAEINEQFF.

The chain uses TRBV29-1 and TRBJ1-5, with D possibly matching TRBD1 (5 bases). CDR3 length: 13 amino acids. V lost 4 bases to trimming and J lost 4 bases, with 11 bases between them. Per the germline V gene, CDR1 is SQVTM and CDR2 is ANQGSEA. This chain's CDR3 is CSVGRGPNQPQHF. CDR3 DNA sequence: TGCAGCGTTGGAAGGGGCCCGAATCAGCCCCAGCATTTT.

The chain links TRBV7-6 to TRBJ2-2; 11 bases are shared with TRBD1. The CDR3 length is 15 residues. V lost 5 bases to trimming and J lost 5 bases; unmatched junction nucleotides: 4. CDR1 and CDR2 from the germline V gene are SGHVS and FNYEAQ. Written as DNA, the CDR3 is TGTGCCAGCAGCCGTGGACAGGGGGCGACCGGGGAGCTGTTTTTT. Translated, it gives CASSRGQGATGELFF.

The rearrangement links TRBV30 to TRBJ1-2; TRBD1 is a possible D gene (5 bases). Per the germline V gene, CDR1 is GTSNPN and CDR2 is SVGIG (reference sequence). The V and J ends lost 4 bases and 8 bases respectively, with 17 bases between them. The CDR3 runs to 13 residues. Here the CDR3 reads CAWNEGTLGGYTF. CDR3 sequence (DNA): TGTGCCTGGAACGAGGGGACTCTTGGGGGCTACACCTTC.

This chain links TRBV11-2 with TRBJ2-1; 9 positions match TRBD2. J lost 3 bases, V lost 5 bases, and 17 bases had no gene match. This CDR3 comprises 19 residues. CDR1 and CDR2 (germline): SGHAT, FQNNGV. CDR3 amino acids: CASSGPGRGGLARYNEQFF. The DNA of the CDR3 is TGTGCCAGCAGCGGGCCGGGACGGGGAGGACTAGCGCGCTACAATGAGCAGTTCTTC.

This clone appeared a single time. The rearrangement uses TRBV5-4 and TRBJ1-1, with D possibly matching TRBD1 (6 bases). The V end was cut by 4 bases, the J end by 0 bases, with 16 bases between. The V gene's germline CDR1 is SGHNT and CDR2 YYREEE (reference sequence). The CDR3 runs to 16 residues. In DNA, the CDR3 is TGTGCCAGCAGCGTGAGCCCCCAGGGGCTGAACACTGAAGCTTTCTTT. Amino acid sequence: CASSVSPQGLNTEAFF.

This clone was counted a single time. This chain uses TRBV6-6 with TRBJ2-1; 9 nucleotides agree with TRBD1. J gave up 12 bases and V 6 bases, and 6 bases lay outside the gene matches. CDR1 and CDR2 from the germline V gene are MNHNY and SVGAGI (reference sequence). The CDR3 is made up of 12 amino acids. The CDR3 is CASSEQGARQFF. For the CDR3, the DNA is TGTGCCAGCAGCGAACAGGGGGCGAGGCAGTTCTTC.

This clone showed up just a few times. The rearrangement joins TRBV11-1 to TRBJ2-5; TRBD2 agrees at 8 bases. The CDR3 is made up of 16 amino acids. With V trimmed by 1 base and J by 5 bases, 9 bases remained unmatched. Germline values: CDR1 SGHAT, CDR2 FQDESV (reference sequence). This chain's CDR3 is CASSLGRGARSETQYF. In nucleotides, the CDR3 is TGTGCCAGCAGCTTAGGGCGGGGGGCCAGGTCGGAGACCCAGTACTTC.

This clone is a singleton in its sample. The chain's CDR3 is CASSLAPGNRNNEQFF. The CDR3 DNA reads TGTGCCAGCAGCTTAGCCCCCGGGAACAGAAACAATGAGCAGTTCTTC. The J gene is TRBJ2-1, the V gene TRBV11-3; D may be TRBD2 (5 bases). The CDR3 loop spans 16 amino acids. V shed 1 base and J shed 5 bases, with 15 bases lying between them. The V gene's germline CDR1 is SGHNT and CDR2 YENEEA. The complete variable domain, with remaining parts taken from reference TRBV11-3 and TRBJ2-1, reads EAGVVQSPRYKIIEKKQPVAFWCNPISGHNTLYWYLQNLGQGPELLIRYENEEAVDDSQLPKDRFSAERLKGVDSTLKIQPAELGDSAVYLCASSLAPGNRNNEQFFGPGTRLTVL.

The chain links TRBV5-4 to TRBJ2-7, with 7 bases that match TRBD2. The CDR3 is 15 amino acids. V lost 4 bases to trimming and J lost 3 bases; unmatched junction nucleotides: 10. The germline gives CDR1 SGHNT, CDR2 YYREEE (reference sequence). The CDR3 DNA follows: TGTGCCAGCAGCCCGCGGACTAGTTCTAGCTACGAGCAGTACTTC. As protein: CASSPRTSSSYEQYF.